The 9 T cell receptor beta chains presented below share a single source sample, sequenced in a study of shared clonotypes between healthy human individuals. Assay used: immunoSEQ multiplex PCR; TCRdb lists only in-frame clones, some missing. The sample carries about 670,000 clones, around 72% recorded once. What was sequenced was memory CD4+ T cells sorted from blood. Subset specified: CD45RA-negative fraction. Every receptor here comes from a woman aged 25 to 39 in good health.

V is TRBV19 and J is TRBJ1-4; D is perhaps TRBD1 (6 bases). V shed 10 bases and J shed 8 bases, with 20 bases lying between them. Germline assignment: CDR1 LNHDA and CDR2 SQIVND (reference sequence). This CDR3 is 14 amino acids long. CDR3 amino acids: CATWGGTPPEKLFF. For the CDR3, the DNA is TGTGCCACATGGGGAGGGACACCCCCCGAAAAACTGTTTTTT.

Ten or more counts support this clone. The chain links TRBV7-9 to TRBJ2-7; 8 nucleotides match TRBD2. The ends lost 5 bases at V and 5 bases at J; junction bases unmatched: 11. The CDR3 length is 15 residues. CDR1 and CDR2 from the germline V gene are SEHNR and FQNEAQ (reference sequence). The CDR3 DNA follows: TGTGCCAGCAGCCCCCGAGCTAGCGGGCTCAACGAGCAGTACTTC. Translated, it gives CASSPRASGLNEQYF.

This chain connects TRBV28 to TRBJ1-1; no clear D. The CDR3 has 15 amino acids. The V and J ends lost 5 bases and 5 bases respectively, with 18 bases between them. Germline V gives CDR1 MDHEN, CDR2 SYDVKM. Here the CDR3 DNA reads TGTGCCAGCAGTCTTTACTCTTTGGGCGGGACTGAAGCTTTCTTT. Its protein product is CASSLYSLGGTEAFF.

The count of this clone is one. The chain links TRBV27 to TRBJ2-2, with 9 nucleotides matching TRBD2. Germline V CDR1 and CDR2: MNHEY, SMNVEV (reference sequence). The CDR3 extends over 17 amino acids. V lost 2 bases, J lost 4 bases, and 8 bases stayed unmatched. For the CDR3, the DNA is TGTGCCAGCAGTTTACTGGGCGGACTAGCGACCACCGGGGAGCTGTTTTTT. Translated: CASSLLGGLATTGELFF.

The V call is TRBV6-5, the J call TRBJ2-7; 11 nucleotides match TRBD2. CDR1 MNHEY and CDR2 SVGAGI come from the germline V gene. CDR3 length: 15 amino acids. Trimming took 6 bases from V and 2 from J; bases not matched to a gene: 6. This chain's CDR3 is CASRTGTSGTYEQYF. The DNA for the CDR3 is TGTGCCAGCAGAACCGGGACTAGCGGAACCTACGAGCAGTACTTC.

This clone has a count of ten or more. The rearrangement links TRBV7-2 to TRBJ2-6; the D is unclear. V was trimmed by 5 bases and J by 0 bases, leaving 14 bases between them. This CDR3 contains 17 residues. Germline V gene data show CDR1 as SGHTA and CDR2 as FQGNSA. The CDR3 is CASSPRSALSGANVLTF. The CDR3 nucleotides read TGTGCCAGCAGCCCACGTTCGGCTCTCTCTGGGGCCAACGTCCTGACTTTC.

The DNA for the CDR3 is TGTGCCACCAGCAGAGGACTGACCGAGACCCAGTACTTC. Encoded protein: CATSRGLTETQYF. The chain employs TRBV15 and TRBJ2-5; D unclear. CDR3 length: 13 residues. Germline CDR1 and CDR2: LNHNV and YYDKDF (reference sequence). V was trimmed by 1 base and J by 5 bases, leaving 8 bases between them.

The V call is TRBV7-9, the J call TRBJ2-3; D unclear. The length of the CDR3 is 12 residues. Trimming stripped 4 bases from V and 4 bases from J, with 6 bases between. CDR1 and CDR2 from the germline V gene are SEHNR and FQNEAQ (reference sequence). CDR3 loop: CASSSQADTQYF. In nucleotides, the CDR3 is TGTGCCAGCAGCTCCCAGGCAGATACGCAGTATTTT.

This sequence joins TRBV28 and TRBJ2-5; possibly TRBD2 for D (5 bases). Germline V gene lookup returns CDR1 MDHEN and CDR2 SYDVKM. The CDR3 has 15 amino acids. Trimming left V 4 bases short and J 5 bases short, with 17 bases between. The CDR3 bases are TGTGCCAGCAGTTCCCGCAGATCTAGAGGGGAGACCCAGTACTTC. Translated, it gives CASSSRRSRGETQYF.